This T cell receptor (beta chain) was sequenced for a study of Ad26.COV2.S vaccination and SARS-CoV-2 variants. Indicated treatment: 15 to 20 received Ad26.COV2.S at low or high dose, single or two shots; about 5 received placebo; per-sample allocation not given. Day 63 after the first injection of vaccine or placebo was the sampling time. The assay was immunoSEQ multiplex PCR, and TCRdb's table has in-frame clones only and misses some. The table has 430,000 or so clones, more than 80% seen once. The CDR3 has 14 amino acids. The V segment lost 5 bases and the J segment 2 bases; nucleotides outside the gene matches: 5. CDR1 MNHEY and CDR2 SMNVEV come from the germline V gene (reference sequence).

The TCR comes from a person between 18 and 65 years old who received the Ad26.COV2.S COVID-19 vaccine or a placebo. Sequencing was performed on peripheral blood, taken in a trial of Ad26.COV2.S vaccine versus placebo. The J gene is TRBJ2-7, the V gene TRBV27; 8 positions match TRBD1. The CDR3 loop is CASSGQGGAYEQYF. Written as DNA, the CDR3 is TGTGCCAGCAGTGGACAGGGAGGTGCCTACGAGCAGTACTTC.